This T cell receptor beta chain is from a study of PD-L1 blockade in urothelial cancer. The repertoire was sequenced with immunoSEQ multiplex PCR; TCRdb's copy has only in-frame clones and lacks some. The sample yields tens of thousands of clones, 84% seen once. V was clipped by 6 bases and J by 2 bases, with 16 bases between them. The CDR3 is 16 residues long. CDR1 is KGHSH, CDR2 LQKENI, per germline. This sample comprised PBMCs, obtained around atezolizumab (anti-PD-L1) treatment. The chain has TRBV18 and TRBJ2-2; tentatively, D is TRBD1 (5 bases). This receptor was taken from a man between 65 and 85 years old with urothelial cancer. DNA of the CDR3: TGTGCCAGCTCTACAAGGGGAACGGGTAACACCGGGGAGCTGTTTTTT. Translated, it gives CASSTRGTGNTGELFF.